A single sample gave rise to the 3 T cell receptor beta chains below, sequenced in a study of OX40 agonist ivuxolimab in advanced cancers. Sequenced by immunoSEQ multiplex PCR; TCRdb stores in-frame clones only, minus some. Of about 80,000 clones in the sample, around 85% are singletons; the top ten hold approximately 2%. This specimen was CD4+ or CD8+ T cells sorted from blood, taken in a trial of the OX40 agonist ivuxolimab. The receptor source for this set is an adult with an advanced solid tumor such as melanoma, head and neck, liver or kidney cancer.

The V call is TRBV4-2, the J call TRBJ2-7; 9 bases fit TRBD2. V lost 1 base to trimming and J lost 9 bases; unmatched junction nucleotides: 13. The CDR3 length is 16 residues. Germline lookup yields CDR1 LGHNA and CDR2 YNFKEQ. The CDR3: CASSQGTGTSSTGQYF. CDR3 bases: TGTGCCAGCAGCCAAGGAACCGGGACTAGCTCTACGGGGCAGTACTTC.

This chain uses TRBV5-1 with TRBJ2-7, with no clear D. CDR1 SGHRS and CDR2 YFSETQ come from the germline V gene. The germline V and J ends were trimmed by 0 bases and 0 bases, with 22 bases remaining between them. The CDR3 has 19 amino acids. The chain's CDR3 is CASSLGPRRRAGSSYEQYF. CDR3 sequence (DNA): TGCGCCAGCAGCTTGGGACCCCGCCGTAGGGCCGGAAGCTCCTACGAGCAGTACTTC.

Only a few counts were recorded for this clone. DNA of the CDR3: TGTGCCAGCAGTTACACCACAGGGGATGATTCACCCCTCCACTTT. Its translation: CASSYTTGDDSPLHF. The chain recombines TRBV6-5 with TRBJ1-6; 7 bases match TRBD1. Germline V gene sequence: CDR1 MNHEY, CDR2 SVGAGI. The CDR3 length is 15 residues. V trimming: 2 bases; J trimming: 8 bases; junction bases outside the gene matches: 6.